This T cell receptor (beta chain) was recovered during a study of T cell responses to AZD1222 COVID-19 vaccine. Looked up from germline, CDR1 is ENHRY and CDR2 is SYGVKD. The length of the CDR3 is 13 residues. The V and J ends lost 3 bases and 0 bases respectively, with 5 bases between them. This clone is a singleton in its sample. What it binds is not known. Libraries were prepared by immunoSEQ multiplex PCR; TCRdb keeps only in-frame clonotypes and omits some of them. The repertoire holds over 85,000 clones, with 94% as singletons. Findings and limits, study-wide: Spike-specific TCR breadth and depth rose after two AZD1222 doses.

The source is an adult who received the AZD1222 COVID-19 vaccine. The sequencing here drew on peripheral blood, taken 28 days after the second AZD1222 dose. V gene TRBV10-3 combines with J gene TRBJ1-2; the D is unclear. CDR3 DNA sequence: TGTGCCATCAGTGACAACCCTAACTATGGCTACACCTTC. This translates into CAISDNPNYGYTF.